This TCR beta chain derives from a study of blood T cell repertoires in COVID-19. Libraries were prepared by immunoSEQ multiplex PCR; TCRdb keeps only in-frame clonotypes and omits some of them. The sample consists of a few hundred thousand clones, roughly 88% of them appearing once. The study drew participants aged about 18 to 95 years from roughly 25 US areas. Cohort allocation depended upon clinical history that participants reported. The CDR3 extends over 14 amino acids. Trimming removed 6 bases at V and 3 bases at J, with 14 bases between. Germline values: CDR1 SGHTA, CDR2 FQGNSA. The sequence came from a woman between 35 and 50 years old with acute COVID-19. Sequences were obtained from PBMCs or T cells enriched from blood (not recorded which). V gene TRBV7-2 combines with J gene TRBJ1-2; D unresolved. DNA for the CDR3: TGTGCCAGCAGTTATACGGGCGGGGACTATGGCTACACCTTC. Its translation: CASSYTGGDYGYTF.